The present T cell receptor (beta chain) was sequenced within a study of OX40 agonist ivuxolimab in advanced cancers. Study-wide background: Anti-PD-1, anti-PD-L1 or anti-CTLA-4 therapy given earlier was allowed, and approximately 40% had some.

At baseline, cycle 4 day 1, and cycle 7 day 1, blood was sampled. Sequencing used immunoSEQ multiplex PCR; TCRdb keeps in-frame clones, though not all of them. Here the sample spans 25,000 to 35,000 clones, roughly 74% being singletons. The study, taken as a whole, reports: Averaging showed that CD8+ T cells had more expanded clones than CD4+ did.

For this clone: Its antigen is unknown.

This CDR3 comprises 14 residues. V was trimmed by 5 bases and J by 6 bases, leaving 14 bases between them. From germline, CDR1 is SGHVS and CDR2 FQNEAQ. Sequencing was performed on CD4+ or CD8+ T cells sorted from blood, taken in a trial of the OX40 agonist ivuxolimab. The J gene is TRBJ2-1, the V gene TRBV7-8, with a tentative D call TRBD1 (6 bases). This TCR came from an adult with an advanced solid tumor such as melanoma, head and neck, liver or kidney cancer. The CDR3: CASSRLEDSNEQFF. DNA for the CDR3: TGTGCCAGCAGCCGCTTAGAGGACAGCAATGAGCAGTTCTTC.